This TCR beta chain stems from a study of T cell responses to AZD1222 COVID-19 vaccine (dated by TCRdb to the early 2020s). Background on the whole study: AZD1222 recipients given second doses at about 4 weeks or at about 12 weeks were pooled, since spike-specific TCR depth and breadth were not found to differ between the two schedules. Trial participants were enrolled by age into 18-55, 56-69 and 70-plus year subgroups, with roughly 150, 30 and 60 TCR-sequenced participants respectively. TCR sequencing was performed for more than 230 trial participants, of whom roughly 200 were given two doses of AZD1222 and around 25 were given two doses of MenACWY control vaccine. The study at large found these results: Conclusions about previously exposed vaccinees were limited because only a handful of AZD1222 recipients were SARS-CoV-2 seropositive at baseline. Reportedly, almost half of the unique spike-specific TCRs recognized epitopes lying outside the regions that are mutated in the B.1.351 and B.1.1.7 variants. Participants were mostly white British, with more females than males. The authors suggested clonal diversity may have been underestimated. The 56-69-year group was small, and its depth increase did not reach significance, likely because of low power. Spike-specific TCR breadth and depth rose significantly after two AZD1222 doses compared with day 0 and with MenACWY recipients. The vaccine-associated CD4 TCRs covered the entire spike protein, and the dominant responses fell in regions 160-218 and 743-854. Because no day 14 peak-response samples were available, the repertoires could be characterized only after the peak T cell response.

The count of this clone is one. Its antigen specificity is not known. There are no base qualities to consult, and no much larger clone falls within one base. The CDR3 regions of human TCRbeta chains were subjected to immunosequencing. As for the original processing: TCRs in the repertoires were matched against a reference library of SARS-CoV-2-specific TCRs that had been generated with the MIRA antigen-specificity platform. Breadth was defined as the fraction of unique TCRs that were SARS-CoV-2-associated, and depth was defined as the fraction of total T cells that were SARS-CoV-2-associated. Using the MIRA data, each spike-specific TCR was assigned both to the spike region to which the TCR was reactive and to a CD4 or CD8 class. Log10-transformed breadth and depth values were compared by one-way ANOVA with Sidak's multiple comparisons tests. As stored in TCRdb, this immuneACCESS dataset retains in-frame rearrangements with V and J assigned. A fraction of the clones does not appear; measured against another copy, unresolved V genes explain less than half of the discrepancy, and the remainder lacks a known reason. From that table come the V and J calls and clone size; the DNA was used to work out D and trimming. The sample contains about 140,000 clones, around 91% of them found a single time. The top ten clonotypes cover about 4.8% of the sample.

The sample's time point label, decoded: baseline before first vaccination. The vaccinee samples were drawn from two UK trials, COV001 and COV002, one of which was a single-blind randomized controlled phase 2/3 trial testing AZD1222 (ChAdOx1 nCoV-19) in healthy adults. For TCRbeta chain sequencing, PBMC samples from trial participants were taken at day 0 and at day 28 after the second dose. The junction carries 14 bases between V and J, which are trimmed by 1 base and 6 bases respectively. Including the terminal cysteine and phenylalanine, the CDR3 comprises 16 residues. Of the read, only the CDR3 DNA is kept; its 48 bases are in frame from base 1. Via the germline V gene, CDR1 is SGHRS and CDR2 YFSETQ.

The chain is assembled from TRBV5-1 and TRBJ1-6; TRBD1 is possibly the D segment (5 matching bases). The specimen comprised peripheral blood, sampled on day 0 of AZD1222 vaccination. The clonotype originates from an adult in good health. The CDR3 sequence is CASSLRQVGANSPLHF. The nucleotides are TGCGCCAGCAGCTTGCGGCAGGTAGGGGCTAATTCACCCCTCCACTTT.